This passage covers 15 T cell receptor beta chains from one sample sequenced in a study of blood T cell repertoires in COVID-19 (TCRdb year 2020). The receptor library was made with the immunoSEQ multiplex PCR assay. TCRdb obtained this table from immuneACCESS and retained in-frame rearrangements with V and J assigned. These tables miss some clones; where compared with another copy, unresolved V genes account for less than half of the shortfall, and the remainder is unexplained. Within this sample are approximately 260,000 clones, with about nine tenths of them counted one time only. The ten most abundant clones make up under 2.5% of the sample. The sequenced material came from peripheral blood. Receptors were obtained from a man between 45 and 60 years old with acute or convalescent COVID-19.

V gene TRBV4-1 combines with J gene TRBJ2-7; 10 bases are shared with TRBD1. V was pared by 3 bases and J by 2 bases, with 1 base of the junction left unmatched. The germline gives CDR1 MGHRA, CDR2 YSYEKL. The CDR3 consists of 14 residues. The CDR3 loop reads CASSQGQGTYEQYF. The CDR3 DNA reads TGCGCCAGCAGCCAGGGACAGGGGACCTACGAGCAGTACTTC.

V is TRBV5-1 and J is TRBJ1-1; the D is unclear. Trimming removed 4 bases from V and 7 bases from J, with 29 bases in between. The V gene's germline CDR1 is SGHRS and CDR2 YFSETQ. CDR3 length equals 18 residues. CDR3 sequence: CASSRPAGNDAHTVEAFF. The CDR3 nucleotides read TGCGCCAGCAGCCGCCCGGCGGGTAATGACGCTCACACTGTTGAAGCTTTCTTT.

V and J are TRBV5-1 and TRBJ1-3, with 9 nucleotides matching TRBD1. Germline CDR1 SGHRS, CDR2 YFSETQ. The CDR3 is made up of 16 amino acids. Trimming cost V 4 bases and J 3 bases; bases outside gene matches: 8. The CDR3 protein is CASSEPGTGRGNTIYF. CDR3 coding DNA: TGCGCCAGCAGCGAACCCGGGACAGGGCGTGGAAACACCATATATTTT. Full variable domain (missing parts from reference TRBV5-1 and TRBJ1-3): KAGVTQTPRYLIKTRGQQVTLSCSPISGHRSVSWYQQTPGQGLQFLFEYFSETQRNKGNFPGRFSGRQFSNSRSEMNVSTLELGDSALYLCASSEPGTGRGNTIYFGEGSWLTVV.

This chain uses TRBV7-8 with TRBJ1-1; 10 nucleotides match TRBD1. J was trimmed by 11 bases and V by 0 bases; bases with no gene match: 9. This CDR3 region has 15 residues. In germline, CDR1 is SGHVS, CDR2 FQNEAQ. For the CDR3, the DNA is TGTGCCAGCAGCTTAGCAGGGACAGGGGTTCTCCATGCTTTCTTT. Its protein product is CASSLAGTGVLHAFF.

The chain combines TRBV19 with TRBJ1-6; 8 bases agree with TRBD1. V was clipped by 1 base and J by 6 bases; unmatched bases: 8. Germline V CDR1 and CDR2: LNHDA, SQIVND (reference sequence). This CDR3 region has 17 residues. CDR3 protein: CASSIGGTGFRNSPLHF. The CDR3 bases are TGTGCCAGTAGTATAGGGGGGACAGGCTTTCGTAATTCACCCCTCCACTTT.

DNA of the CDR3: TGTGCCAGCAGAGAGGAGGCCCAAACCTACGAGCAGTACTTC. Translated, it gives CASREEAQTYEQYF. The chain is built from TRBV2 and TRBJ2-7, with a weak D call TRBD2 (5 bases). The V end lost 6 bases, the J end lost 2 bases, and 14 bases lay between the germline ends. The CDR3 length is 14 residues. Germline values: CDR1 SNHLY, CDR2 FYNNEI.

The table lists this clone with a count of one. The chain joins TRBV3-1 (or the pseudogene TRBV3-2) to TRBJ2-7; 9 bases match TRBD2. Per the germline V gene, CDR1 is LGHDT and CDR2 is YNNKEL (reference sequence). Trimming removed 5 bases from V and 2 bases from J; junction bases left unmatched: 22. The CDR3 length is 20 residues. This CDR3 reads CASSSTAPAGGLTPAYEQYF. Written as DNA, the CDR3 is TGTGCCAGCAGCTCAACGGCCCCAGCGGGGGGCCTAACACCGGCCTACGAGCAGTACTTC.

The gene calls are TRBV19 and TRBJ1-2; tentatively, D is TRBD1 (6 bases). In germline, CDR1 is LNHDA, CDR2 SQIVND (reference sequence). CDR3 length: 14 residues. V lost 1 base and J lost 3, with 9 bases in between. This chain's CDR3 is CASSIAGADYGYTF. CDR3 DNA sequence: TGTGCCAGTAGTATAGCAGGGGCAGACTATGGCTACACCTTC.

The DNA of the CDR3 is TGTGCCAGCAGCGTCGGGGGTAGAAGGTCACCCCTCCACTTT. Protein product: CASSVGGRRSPLHF. This chain uses TRBV5-4 with TRBJ1-6; D is perhaps TRBD1 (5 bases). CDR3 length: 14 residues. From germline, CDR1 is SGHNT and CDR2 YYREEE (reference sequence). V was pared by 4 bases and J by 10 bases, with 15 bases between. Full variable domain (missing parts from reference TRBV5-4 and TRBJ1-6): ETGVTQSPTHLIKTRGQQVTLRCSSQSGHNTVSWYQQALGQGPQFIFQYYREEENGRGNFPPRFSGLQFPNYSSELNVNALELDDSALYLCASSVGGRRSPLHFGNGTRLTVT.

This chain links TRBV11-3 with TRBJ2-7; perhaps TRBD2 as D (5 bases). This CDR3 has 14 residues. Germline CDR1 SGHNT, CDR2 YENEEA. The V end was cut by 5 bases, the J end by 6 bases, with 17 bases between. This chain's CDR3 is CASSIGGPDSEQYF. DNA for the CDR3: TGTGCCAGCAGCATCGGAGGACCAGATTCCGAGCAGTACTTC.

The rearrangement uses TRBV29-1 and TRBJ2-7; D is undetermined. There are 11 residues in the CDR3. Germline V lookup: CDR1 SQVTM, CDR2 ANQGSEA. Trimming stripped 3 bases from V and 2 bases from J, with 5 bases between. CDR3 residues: CSVESTYEQYF. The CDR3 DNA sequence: TGCAGCGTTGAGAGCACCTACGAGCAGTACTTC.

CDR3: CASSPGQRMGEKLFF. The DNA of the CDR3 is TGTGCCAGCAGTCCCGGACAGAGAATGGGGGAAAAACTGTTTTTT. The V and J genes are TRBV6-1 and TRBJ1-4, with D tentatively TRBD1 (6 bases). CDR1 is MNHNS and CDR2 is SASEGT in the germline V gene. V was trimmed by 5 bases and J by 8 bases, leaving 18 bases between them. There are 15 residues in the CDR3.

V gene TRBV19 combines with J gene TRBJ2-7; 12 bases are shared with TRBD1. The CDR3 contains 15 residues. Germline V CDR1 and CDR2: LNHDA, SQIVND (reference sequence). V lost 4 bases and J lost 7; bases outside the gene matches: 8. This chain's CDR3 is CASSRRDRGLGEQYF. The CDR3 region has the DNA TGTGCCAGTAGTAGGCGGGACAGGGGGCTTGGAGAGCAGTACTTC. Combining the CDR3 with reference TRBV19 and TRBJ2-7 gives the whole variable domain DGGITQSPKYLFRKEGQNVTLSCEQNLNHDAMYWYRQDPGQGLRLIYYSQIVNDFQKGDIAEGYSVSREKKESFPLTVTSAQKNPTAFYLCASSRRDRGLGEQYFGPGTRLTVT.

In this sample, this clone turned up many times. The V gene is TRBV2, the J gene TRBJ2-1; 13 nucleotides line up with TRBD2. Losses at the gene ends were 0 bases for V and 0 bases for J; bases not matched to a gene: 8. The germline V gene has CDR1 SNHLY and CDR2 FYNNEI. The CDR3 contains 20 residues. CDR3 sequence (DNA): TGTGCCAGCAGTGAAGCGTATGGGACTAGCGGGGCCAGCTCCTACAATGAGCAGTTCTTC. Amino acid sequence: CASSEAYGTSGASSYNEQFF.

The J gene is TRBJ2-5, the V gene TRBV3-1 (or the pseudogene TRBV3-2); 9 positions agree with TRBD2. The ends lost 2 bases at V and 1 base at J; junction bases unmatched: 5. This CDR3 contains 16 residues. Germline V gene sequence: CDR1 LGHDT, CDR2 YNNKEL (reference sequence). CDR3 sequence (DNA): TGTGCCAGCAGCCAACCCGGACTAGCGCTCCAAGAGACCCAGTACTTC. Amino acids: CASSQPGLALQETQYF.